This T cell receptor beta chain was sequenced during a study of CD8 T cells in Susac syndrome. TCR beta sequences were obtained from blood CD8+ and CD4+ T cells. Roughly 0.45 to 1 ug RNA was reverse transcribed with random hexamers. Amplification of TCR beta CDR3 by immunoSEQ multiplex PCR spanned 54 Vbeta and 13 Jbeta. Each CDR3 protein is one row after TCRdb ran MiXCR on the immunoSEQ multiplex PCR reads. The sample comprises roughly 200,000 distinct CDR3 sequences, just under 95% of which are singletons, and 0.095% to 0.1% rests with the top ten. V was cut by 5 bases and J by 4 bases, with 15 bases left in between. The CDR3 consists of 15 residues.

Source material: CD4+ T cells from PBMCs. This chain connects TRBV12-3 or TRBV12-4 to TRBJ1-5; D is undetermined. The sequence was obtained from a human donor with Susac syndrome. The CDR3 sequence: CASSTPLELNQPQHF. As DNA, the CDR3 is TGTGCCAGCAGTACCCCACTCGAACTAAATCAGCCCCAGCATTTT.